Listed below are T cell receptor beta chains from one sample, sequenced in a study of cytomegalovirus exposure and HLA in healthy donors. Some clones are missing from TCRdb's copy, which holds only in-frame ones; the method was immunoSEQ multiplex PCR. The sample lists 100,000 to 150,000 clones, around 72% occurring once. Sequencing was performed on PBMCs. The receptors derive from a human donor in good health. The CDR3 runs from the conserved cysteine through the conserved F or W. The D gene is left open where the match is weak. For some rows the clone size is stated as once, few or many, or as a class when expanded; others skip it.

clone size | D gene | J gene | V gene | CDR3 protein | CDR3 DNA
few | NA | TRBJ2-5 | TRBV19 | CASSPGEETQYF | TGTGCCAGTAGTCCGGGGGAAGAGACCCAGTACTTC
NA | NA | TRBJ1-4 | TRBV7-9 | CASSLSGIGQFNEKLFF | TGTGCCAGCAGCTTATCGGGGATAGGACAGTTTAATGAAAAACTGTTTTTT
NA | TRBD2 | TRBJ2-2 | TRBV30 | CAWSASSGHTGELFF | TGTGCCTGGAGTGCGAGTAGCGGGCACACCGGGGAGCTGTTTTTT
NA | NA | TRBJ1-3 | TRBV5-4 | CASSRKREDTIYF | TGTGCCAGCAGCCGAAAAAGGGAGGACACCATATATTTT
NA | TRBD1 | TRBJ2-7 | TRBV5-1 | CASSLMETDRARAYEQYF | TGCGCCAGCAGCTTGATGGAGACCGACAGGGCGCGGGCATACGAGCAGTACTTC
NA | NA | TRBJ1-4 | TRBV6-5 | CASRTRGKLLEKLFF | TGTGCCAGCAGGACCCGGGGGAAGTTACTGGAAAAACTGTTTTTT
NA | NA | TRBJ2-3 | TRBV9 | CASSVGLAVPDTQYF | TGTGCCAGCAGCGTAGGGCTAGCTGTCCCAGATACGCAGTATTTT
NA | TRBD1 | TRBJ2-7 | TRBV7-2 | CASSVTGDRYEQYF | TGTGCCAGCAGCGTGACAGGGGACAGGTACGAGCAGTACTTC
NA | TRBD1 | TRBJ1-1 | TRBV9 | CASSATGTANTEAFF | TGTGCCAGCAGCGCAACCGGGACAGCTAACACTGAAGCTTTCTTT
few | NA | TRBJ2-1 | TRBV18 | CASSPYTSNEQFF | TGTGCCAGCTCACCATATACTAGTAATGAGCAGTTCTTC
NA | NA | TRBJ1-1 | TRBV19 | CASSGGLSRAEAFF | TGTGCCAGTAGTGGGGGCCTCTCGAGGGCTGAAGCTTTCTTT